The 16 T cell receptor beta chains listed next were all sequenced from one sample in a study of STAT5B mutations in CD4+ large granular lymphocyte leukemia. Generated by immunoSEQ multiplex PCR, the TCRdb table keeps only in-frame clones and is missing some. The table has around 37,000 clones, around 72% seen once. Sequencing was performed on CD4+ T cells from blood buffy coats. These receptors were taken from a human donor in good health.

The V gene is TRBV23-1, the J gene TRBJ1-1, with unresolved D. TRBV23-1 is an open reading frame whose function is uncertain. The CDR3 is made up of 14 amino acids. V lost 6 bases to trimming and J lost 1 base, with 12 bases between them. The CDR3 nucleotides read TGCGCCAGCAGGAGACCCGAACAGAACACTGAAGCTTTCTTT. It is translated as CASRRPEQNTEAFF.

V and J are TRBV20-1 and TRBJ2-7; tentative D call: TRBD1 (6 bases). The CDR3 runs to 11 residues. Germline assignment: CDR1 DFQATT and CDR2 SNEGSKA (reference sequence). In nucleotides, the CDR3 is TGCAGCGTTCGCGCAGGGGTCGAGCAGTACTTC. Residues: CSVRAGVEQYF.

There are a few counts of this clone. J is TRBJ1-2 and V is TRBV2; D call uncertain. V lost 10 bases, J lost 5 bases, and 14 bases lay in between. CDR3 length: 12 residues. Germline CDR1 reads SNHLY; CDR2 reads FYNNEI. As DNA, the CDR3 is TGTGCCACCTCACGAAGTTTGTATGGCTACACCTTC. Translated, it gives CATSRSLYGYTF.

V is TRBV29-1 and J is TRBJ2-5, with 7 bases fitting TRBD2. The V and J ends lost 5 bases and 5 bases, in that order; junction bases with no gene match: 8. The CDR3 consists of 13 residues. From germline, CDR1 is SQVTM and CDR2 ANQGSEA. The CDR3 loop is CSVTLLARETQYF. Written as DNA, the CDR3 is TGCAGCGTTACTTTACTAGCGCGGGAGACCCAGTACTTC.

V and J are TRBV4-1 and TRBJ1-1, with D possibly being TRBD1 (5 bases). Germline V gene data show CDR1 as MGHRA and CDR2 as YSYEKL. The CDR3 has 14 amino acids. V gave up 1 base and J gave up 12 bases, with 18 bases separating them. The CDR3 DNA follows: TGCGCCAGCAGCCAAGCGCTCCAGGGACGGAATCCTTTCTTT. This sequence encodes CASSQALQGRNPFF.

This chain connects TRBV7-9 to TRBJ1-6; no reliable D call. In germline, CDR1 is SEHNR, CDR2 FQNEAQ (reference sequence). V was cut by 5 bases and J by 5 bases, with 10 bases left in between. CDR3 length equals 14 residues. As DNA, the CDR3 is TGTGCCAGCAGCCAAACGATGGATAATTCACCCCTCCACTTT. Amino acids: CASSQTMDNSPLHF.

V is TRBV4-1 and J is TRBJ2-7; tentatively, D is TRBD2 (6 bases). V gave up 6 bases and J gave up 3 bases, with 15 bases separating them. From germline, CDR1 is MGHRA and CDR2 YSYEKL. The CDR3 is made up of 14 amino acids. The CDR3 spells CASSPVGSGYEQYF. The DNA of the CDR3 is TGCGCCAGCAGTCCCGTTGGTAGCGGCTACGAGCAGTACTTC.

This clone appeared once. The J gene is TRBJ2-7, the V gene TRBV15; 8 bases fit TRBD2. Germline CDR1 LNHNV, CDR2 YYDKDF (reference sequence). This CDR3 spans 16 amino acids. With V trimmed by 0 bases and J by 7 bases, 11 bases remained unmatched. CDR3 sequence: CATSRDSGLAAREQYF. CDR3 DNA sequence: TGTGCCACCAGCAGAGATAGCGGACTAGCAGCCCGAGAGCAGTACTTC.

This chain uses TRBV11-3 with TRBJ2-2; TRBD1 might be the D (5 bases). Trimming left V 5 bases short and J 3 bases short, with 13 bases between. The germline CDR1 and CDR2 sequences are SGHNT and YENEEA. This CDR3 comprises 15 residues. Here the CDR3 reads CASSGPGWDTGELFF. CDR3 bases: TGTGCCAGCAGCGGGCCAGGGTGGGACACCGGGGAGCTGTTTTTT.

The genes are TRBV6-1 and TRBJ1-4; D call uncertain. Germline CDR1 and CDR2: MNHNS and SASEGT. Trimming removed 4 bases at V and 1 base at J, with 10 bases between. The CDR3 has 15 amino acids. The CDR3 region is CASSVQDRTNEKLFF. The CDR3 nucleotides are TGTGCCAGCAGTGTTCAGGACCGAACTAATGAAAAACTGTTTTTT.

The genes are TRBV18 and TRBJ2-1; a possible D gene is TRBD2 (5 bases). The germline V gene has CDR1 KGHSH and CDR2 LQKENI. CDR3 length equals 13 residues. Trimming took off 6 bases at V and 5 bases at J, with 11 bases between the two ends. The CDR3 here is CASSAPADNEQFF. The CDR3 DNA follows: TGTGCCAGCTCCGCACCAGCGGACAATGAGCAGTTCTTC.

The chain recombines TRBV7-9 with TRBJ2-3, with 7 bases identical to TRBD1. The V segment lost 9 bases and the J segment 2 bases; nucleotides outside the gene matches: 23. CDR1 SEHNR and CDR2 FQNEAQ come from the germline V gene (reference sequence). The CDR3 has 19 amino acids. CDR3 DNA: TGTGCCAGTCCCTCATTGCTGGATTTTGACAGGGATCTCACAGATACGCAGTATTTT. Protein product: CASPSLLDFDRDLTDTQYF.

V and J are TRBV29-1 and TRBJ1-1; D unresolved. The germline gives CDR1 SQVTM, CDR2 ANQGSEA. CDR3 size: 12 residues. Trimming took 8 bases from V and 4 from J, leaving 14 bases between them. DNA of the CDR3: TGCAGCTGTGGGCGGGGAGGCACTGAAGCTTTCTTT. Encoded protein: CSCGRGGTEAFF.

J is TRBJ1-1 and V is TRBV18; no firm D call. The V gene's germline CDR1 is KGHSH and CDR2 LQKENI. V gave up 3 bases and J gave up 9 bases, with 11 bases separating them. This CDR3 is built from 12 residues. The CDR3 region has the DNA TGTGCCAGCTCACCGCAGGAGAGTCAAGCTTTCTTT. This translates into CASSPQESQAFF.

This clone was counted a few times. The gene calls are TRBV7-6 and TRBJ2-2; 7 nucleotides align to TRBD1. This CDR3 is built from 16 residues. The germline CDR1 and CDR2 sequences are SGHVS and FNYEAQ. Losses at the gene ends were 1 base for V and 0 bases for J; bases not matched to a gene: 2. CDR3 nucleotide sequence: TGTGCCAGCAGCTTAGTAGGGGGCCCGAACACCGGGGAGCTGTTTTTT. Protein: CASSLVGGPNTGELFF. The variable domain in full, with the rest retrieved from reference TRBV7-6 and TRBJ2-2, is GAGVSQSPRYKVTKRGQDVALRCDPISGHVSLYWYRQALGQGPEFLTYFNYEAQQDKSGLPNDRFSAERPEGSISTLTIQRTEQRDSAMYRCASSLVGGPNTGELFFGEGSRLTVL.

The chain has TRBV19 and TRBJ2-7; TRBD2 matches at 9 bases. Germline trimming cut 4 bases from V and 6 bases from J; bases unmatched to any gene: 10. The CDR3 is made up of 15 amino acids. Germline CDR1 LNHDA, CDR2 SQIVND (reference sequence). The CDR3 nucleotides are TGTGCCAGTAGTAGTCTCGTAGCGGGGGCCCCCGAGCAGTACTTC. It translates to CASSSLVAGAPEQYF.